This TCR beta chain stems from a study of neurological immune-mediated disorders. Study results and limitations: There were no CDR3 amino acid sequences shared by expanded clones across subjects, a result suggesting private repertoires in all groups.

This clonotype came up many times. Its antigen is not identified. One entry per CDR3 protein results from TCRdb running MiXCR on the 5' RACE reads. The sample includes approximately 36,000 distinct CDR3 sequences, 13% to 15% seen only once; the top ten take 20% to 30%. The CDR3 consists of 15 residues. The germline V and J ends were trimmed by 2 bases and 0 bases, with 8 bases remaining between them. Germline V gene sequence: CDR1 MNHEY, CDR2 SVGAGI. The sequenced material came from PBMCs. This receptor was taken from a woman aged 45-65 years with HTLV-1-associated myelopathy (HAM/TSP). This chain uses TRBV6-5 with TRBJ1-5; D is unclear. CDR3 loop: CASSYDRFSNQPQHF. The CDR3 DNA is TGTGCCAGCAGTTACGACCGGTTTAGCAATCAGCCCCAGCATTTT.